This T cell receptor beta chain originates from a study of molecular identifiers for immune sequencing clone quantification. Study details: RNA from roughly 20,000 or 100,000 naive CD8 cells was split five ways in replicates, with four sequenced.

This clonotype was observed a handful of times. Its cognate antigen is unknown. Study conclusions and caveats: Approximately 910,000 naive cells reportedly did not prevent detection of spiked Jurkat TCR RNA from one cell.

Methods described previously were used for bulk TCR libraries, and listed TCR primers were applied. TCRdb called the PCR reads again in MiXCR, with one record for every CDR3 protein. The table shows some 96,000 distinct CDR3 sequences, with 20% to 25% occurring only once. This CDR3 has 15 residues. The germline gives CDR1 MRHNA, CDR2 SNTAGT. V dropped 1 base and J dropped 7 bases, with 14 bases sitting between them. The V gene is TRBV6-4, the J gene TRBJ2-1; the D gene is possibly TRBD2 (7 bases). Sequencing was performed on naive CD8+ T cells from blood, with Jurkat cell RNA spiked in. Documented subset: FACS-sorted CD8+CD4-CCR7+CD45RA+ naive T cells. This clonotype was sampled from a human donor in good health. Some libraries in this study had Jurkat cell RNA spiked in. CDR3 protein: CASSDLAGAGNEQFF. The CDR3 DNA reads TGTGCCAGCAGTGACTTGGCGGGGGCGGGAAATGAGCAGTTCTTC.